This TCR beta chain was sequenced during a study of cytomegalovirus exposure and HLA in healthy donors. Looking at the study overall: The approximately 680 first-cohort repertoires and the 120 or so validation repertoires shared the same platform, a later analysis reported.

Some clones are missing from TCRdb's copy, which holds only in-frame ones; the method was immunoSEQ multiplex PCR. Of about 89,000 clones in the sample, approximately 88% are singletons; the top ten hold about an eighth. With respect to this clone: The antigen is unknown.

Whole-study results and caveats: Cytomegalovirus-associated status was assigned to around 160 TCR beta chains.

The clonotype originates from a woman aged 18 to 35 in good health and CMV-seropositive. The sample taken for sequencing was PBMCs.

CDR3: CASSTTSSGTSRGYTF. CDR3 DNA sequence: TGTGCCAGTAGTACTACCTCCAGCGGGACATCTCGTGGCTACACCTTC. V gene TRBV19 combines with J gene TRBJ1-2; a weak D match, TRBD1 (6 bases). Per germline, CDR1 LNHDA and CDR2 SQIVND (reference sequence). This CDR3 spans 16 amino acids. V was pared by 4 bases and J by 7 bases, with 22 bases between.